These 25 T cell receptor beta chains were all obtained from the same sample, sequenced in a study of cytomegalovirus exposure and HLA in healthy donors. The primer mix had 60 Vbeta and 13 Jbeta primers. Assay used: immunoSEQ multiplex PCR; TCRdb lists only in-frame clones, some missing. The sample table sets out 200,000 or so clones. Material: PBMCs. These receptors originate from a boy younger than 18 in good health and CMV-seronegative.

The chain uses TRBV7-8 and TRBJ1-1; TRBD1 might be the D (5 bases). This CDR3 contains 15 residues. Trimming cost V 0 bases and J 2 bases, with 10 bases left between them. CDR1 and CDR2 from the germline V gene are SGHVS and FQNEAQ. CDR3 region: CASSLAAQGNTEAFF. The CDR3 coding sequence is TGTGCCAGCAGCTTAGCGGCCCAGGGAAACACTGAAGCTTTCTTT.

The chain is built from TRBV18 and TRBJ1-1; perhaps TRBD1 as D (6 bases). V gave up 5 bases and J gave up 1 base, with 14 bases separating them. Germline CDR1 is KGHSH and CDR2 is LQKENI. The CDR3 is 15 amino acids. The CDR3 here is CASSSTDRWNTEAFF. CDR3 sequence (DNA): TGTGCCAGCTCATCGACCGACAGGTGGAACACTGAAGCTTTCTTT.

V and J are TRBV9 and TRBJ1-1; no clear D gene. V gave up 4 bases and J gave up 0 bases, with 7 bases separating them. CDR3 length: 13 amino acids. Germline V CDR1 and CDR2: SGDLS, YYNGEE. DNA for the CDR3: TGTGCCAGCAGCTTAGCGGTGAACACTGAAGCTTTCTTT. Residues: CASSLAVNTEAFF.

In DNA, the CDR3 is TGTGCCAGTAGTACCGGAGGATTACTTAATGAAAAACTGTTTTTT. Its protein is CASSTGGLLNEKLFF. The chain joins TRBV19 to TRBJ1-4; D call uncertain. CDR3 size: 15 residues. CDR1 LNHDA and CDR2 SQIVND come from the germline V gene (reference sequence). Trimming removed 4 bases from V and 4 bases from J, with 13 bases in between.

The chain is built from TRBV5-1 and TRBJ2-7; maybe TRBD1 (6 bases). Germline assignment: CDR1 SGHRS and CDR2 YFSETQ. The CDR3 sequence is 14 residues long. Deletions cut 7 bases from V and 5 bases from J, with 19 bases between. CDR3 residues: CASCLQGFMNEQYF. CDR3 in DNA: TGCGCCAGCTGTCTACAGGGATTTATGAACGAGCAGTACTTC.

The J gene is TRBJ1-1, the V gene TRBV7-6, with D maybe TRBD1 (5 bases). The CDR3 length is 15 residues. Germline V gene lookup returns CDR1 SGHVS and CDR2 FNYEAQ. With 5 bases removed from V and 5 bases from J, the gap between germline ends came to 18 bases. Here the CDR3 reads CASSQPGLKGTEAFF. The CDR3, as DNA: TGTGCCAGCAGCCAACCGGGACTCAAGGGTACTGAAGCTTTCTTT.

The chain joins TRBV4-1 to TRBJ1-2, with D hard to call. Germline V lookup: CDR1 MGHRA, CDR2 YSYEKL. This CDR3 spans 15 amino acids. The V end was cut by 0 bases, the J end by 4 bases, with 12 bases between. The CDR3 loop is CASSQEQPKPYGYTF. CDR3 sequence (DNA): TGCGCCAGCAGCCAAGAACAGCCAAAACCCTATGGCTACACCTTC.

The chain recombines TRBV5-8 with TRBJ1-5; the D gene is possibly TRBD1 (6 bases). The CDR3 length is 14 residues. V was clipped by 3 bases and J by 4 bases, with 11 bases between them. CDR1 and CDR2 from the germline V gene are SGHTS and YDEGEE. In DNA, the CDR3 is TGTGCCAGCAGCTCCGGACAGTATAATCAGCCCCAGCATTTT. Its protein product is CASSSGQYNQPQHF.

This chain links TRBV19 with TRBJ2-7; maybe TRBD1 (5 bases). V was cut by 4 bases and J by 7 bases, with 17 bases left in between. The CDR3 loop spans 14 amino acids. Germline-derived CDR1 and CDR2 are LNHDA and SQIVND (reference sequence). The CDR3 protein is CASSRSLEPGEQYF. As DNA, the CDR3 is TGTGCCAGTAGTAGATCTCTAGAGCCAGGGGAGCAGTACTTC.

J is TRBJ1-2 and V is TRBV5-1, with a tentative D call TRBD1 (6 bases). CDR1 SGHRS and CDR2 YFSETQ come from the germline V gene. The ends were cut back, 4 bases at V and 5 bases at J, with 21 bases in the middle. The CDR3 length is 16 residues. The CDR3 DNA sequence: TGCGCCAGCAGCCTGGGTTCGGACAGAGATTCTTATGGCTACACCTTC. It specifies CASSLGSDRDSYGYTF.

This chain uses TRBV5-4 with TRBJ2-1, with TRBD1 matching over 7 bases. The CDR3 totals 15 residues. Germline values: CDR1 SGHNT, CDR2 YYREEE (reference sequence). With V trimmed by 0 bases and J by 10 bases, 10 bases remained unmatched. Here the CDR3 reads CASSLVRGRKPEQFF. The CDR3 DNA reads TGTGCCAGCAGCTTGGTTAGGGGGCGCAAGCCAGAGCAGTTCTTC. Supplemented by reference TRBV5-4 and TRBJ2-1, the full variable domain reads ETGVTQSPTHLIKTRGQQVTLRCSSQSGHNTVSWYQQALGQGPQFIFQYYREEENGRGNFPPRFSGLQFPNYSSELNVNALELDDSALYLCASSLVRGRKPEQFFGPGTRLTVL.

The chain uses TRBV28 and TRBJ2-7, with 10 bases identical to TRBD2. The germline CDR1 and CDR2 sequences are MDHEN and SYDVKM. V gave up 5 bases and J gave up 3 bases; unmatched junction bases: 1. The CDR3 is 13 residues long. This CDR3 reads CASSSGGDYEQYF. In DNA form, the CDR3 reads TGTGCCAGCAGTAGCGGGGGGGACTACGAGCAGTACTTC.

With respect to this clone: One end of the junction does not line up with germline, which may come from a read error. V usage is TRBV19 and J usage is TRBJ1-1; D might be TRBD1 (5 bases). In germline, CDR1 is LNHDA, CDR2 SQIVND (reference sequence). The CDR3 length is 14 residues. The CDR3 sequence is CASSLDGGSAEAFF. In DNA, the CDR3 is TGTGCCAGTAGTCTAGACGGGGGGAGCGCTGAAGCTTTCTTT.

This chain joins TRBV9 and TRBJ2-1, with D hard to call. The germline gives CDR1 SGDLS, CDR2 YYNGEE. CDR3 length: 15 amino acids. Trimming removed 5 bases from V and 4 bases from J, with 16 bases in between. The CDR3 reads CASSTDKTLYNEQFF. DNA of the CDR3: TGTGCCAGCAGTACCGACAAGACCCTTTACAATGAGCAGTTCTTC.

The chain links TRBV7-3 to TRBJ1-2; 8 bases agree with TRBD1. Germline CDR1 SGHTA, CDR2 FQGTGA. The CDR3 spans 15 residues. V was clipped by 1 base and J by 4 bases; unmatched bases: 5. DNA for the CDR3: TGTGCCAGCAGCTTAATAAGACAGGGGCGCTATGGCTACACCTTC. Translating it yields CASSLIRQGRYGYTF.

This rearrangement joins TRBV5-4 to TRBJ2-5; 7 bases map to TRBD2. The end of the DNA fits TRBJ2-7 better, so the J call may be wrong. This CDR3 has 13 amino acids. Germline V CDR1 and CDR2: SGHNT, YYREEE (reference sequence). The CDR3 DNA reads TGTGCCAGCAGCTTGGCGGAGCGGGGCGAGCAGTACTTC. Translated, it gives CASSLAERGEQYF.

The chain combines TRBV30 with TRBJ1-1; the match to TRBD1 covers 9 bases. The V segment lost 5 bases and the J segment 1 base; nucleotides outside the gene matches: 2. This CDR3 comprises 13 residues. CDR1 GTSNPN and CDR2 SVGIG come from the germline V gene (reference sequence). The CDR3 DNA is TGTGCCTGGGGGACAGGGACGAACACTGAAGCTTTCTTT. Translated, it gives CAWGTGTNTEAFF.

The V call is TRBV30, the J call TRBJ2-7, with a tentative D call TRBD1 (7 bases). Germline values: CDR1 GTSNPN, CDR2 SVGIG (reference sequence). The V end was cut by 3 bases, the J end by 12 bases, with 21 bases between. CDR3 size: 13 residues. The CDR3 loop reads CAWRRDRPPGGYF. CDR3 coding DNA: TGTGCCTGGAGGCGGGACAGACCACCCGGGGGGTACTTC.

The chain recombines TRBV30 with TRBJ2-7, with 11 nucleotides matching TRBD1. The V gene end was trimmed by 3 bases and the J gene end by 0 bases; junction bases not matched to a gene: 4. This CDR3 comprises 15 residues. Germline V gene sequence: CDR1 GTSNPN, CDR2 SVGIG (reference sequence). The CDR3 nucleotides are TGTGCCTGGAGCTGGACAGGGGGCAACTCCTACGAGCAGTACTTC. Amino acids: CAWSWTGGNSYEQYF. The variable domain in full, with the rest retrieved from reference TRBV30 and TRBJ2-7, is SQTIHQWPATLVQPVGSPLSLECTVEGTSNPNLYWYRQAAGRGLQLLFYSVGIGQISSEVPQNLSASRPQDRQFILSSKKLLLSDSGFYLCAWSWTGGNSYEQYFGPGTRLTVT.

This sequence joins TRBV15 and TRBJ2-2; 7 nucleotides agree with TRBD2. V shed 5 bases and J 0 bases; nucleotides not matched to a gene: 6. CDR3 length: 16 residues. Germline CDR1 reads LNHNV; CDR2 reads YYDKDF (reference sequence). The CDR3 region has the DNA TGTGCCACCAGCTGGGGACTACCTACGAACACCGGGGAGCTGTTTTTT. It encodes CATSWGLPTNTGELFF.

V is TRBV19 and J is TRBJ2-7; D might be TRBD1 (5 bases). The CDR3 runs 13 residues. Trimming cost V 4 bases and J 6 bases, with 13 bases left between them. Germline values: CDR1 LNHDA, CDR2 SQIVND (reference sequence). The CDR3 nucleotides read TGTGCCAGTAGTACGGCAGGGCTAGGCGAGCAGTACTTC. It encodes CASSTAGLGEQYF.

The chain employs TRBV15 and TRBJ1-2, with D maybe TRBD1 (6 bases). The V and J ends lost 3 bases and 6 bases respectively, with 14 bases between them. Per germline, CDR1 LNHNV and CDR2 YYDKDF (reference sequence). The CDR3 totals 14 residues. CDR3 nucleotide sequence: TGTGCCACCAGCAGGGGGGGGCAGCTGAATGGCTACACCTTC. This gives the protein CATSRGGQLNGYTF.

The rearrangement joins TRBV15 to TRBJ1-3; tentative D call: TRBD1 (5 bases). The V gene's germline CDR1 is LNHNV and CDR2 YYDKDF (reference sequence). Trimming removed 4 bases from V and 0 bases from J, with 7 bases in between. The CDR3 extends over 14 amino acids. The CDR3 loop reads CATSTQGSGNTIYF. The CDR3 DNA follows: TGTGCCACCAGCACTCAGGGCTCTGGAAACACCATATATTTT.

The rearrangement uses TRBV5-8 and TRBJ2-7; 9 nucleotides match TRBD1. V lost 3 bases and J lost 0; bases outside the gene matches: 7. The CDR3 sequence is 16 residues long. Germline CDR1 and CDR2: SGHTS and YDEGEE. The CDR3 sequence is CASSSGTGTTSYEQYF. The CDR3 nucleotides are TGTGCCAGCAGCTCGGGGACAGGGACGACCTCCTACGAGCAGTACTTC.

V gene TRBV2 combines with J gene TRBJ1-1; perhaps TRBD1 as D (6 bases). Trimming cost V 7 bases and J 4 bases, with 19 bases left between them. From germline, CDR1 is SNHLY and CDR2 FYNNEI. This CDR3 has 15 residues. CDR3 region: CASIIGGALATEAFF. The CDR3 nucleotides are TGTGCCAGCATTATTGGGGGGGCCTTAGCCACTGAAGCTTTCTTT.